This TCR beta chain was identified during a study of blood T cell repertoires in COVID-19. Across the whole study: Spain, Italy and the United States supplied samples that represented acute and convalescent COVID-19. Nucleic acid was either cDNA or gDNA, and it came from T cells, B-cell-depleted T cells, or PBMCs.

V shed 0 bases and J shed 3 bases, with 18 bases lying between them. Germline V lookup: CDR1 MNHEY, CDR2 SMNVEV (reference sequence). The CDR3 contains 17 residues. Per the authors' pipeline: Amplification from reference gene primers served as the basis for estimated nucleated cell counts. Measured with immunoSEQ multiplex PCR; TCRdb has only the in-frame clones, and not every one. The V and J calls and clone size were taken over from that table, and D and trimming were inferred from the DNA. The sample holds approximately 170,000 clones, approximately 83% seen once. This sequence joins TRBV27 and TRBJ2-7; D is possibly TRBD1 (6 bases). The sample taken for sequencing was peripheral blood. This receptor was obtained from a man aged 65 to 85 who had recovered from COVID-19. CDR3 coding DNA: TGTGCCAGCAGTTTATCGTCGCTAACAGGGAGAGTCTACGAGCAGTACTTC. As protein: CASSLSSLTGRVYEQYF.